This is a list of T cell receptor beta chains from one sample in a study of lymphopenia after photon versus proton radiotherapy. Assay used: immunoSEQ multiplex PCR; TCRdb lists only in-frame clones, some missing. The sample includes roughly 45,000 clones, 85% to 90% of them seen just once. Sequenced material: peripheral blood, taken from a patient treated with photon-based radiotherapy. Every receptor here comes from a man aged 35-49 years with gastric cancer. The CDR3 runs from the conserved cysteine through the conserved F or W. Fields, in order: J gene, CDR3 length, D gene, clone size, V gene, CDR3 DNA, CDR3 protein. A D gene is named only where the DNA matches it firmly. Rows give clone size only sometimes, using once, few, many, or a class for an expanded clone.

j_gene: TRBJ2-7
len: 15
d_gene: TRBD1
abundance: -
v_gene: TRBV11-2
CDR3nt: TGTGCCAGCAGCCTAGTGGACAGGGGCTCCTACGAGCAGTACTTC
CDR3aa: CASSLVDRGSYEQYF

j_gene: TRBJ1-2
len: 14
d_gene: -
abundance: -
v_gene: TRBV9
CDR3nt: TGTGCCAGCAGCGTAGGTGAGGGGCACTATGGCTACACCTTC
CDR3aa: CASSVGEGHYGYTF

j_gene: TRBJ2-3
len: 15
d_gene: -
abundance: -
v_gene: TRBV5-1
CDR3nt: TGCGCCAGCAGCTTGGGCGGGGCCAGCACAGATACGCAGTATTTT
CDR3aa: CASSLGGASTDTQYF

j_gene: TRBJ1-2
len: 11
d_gene: -
abundance: once
v_gene: TRBV21-1
CDR3nt: TGTGCCAGGGGAAGACAGGCGGGCTACACCTTC
CDR3aa: CARGRQAGYTF

j_gene: TRBJ1-1
len: 12
d_gene: -
abundance: -
v_gene: TRBV5-1
CDR3nt: TGCGCCAGCAGCTTGGGGGCAGGGGAAGCTTTCTTT
CDR3aa: CASSLGAGEAFF

j_gene: TRBJ2-7
len: 14
d_gene: -
abundance: -
v_gene: TRBV27
CDR3nt: TGTGCCAGCAGTTCCCAATATGGGTCTTCCGAGCAGTACTTC
CDR3aa: CASSSQYGSSEQYF

j_gene: TRBJ1-6
len: 16
d_gene: TRBD1
abundance: once
v_gene: TRBV9
CDR3nt: TGTGCCAGCAGCGTTAGGGACAGTATCTATAATTCACCCCTCCACTTT
CDR3aa: CASSVRDSIYNSPLHF

j_gene: TRBJ2-1
len: 16
d_gene: TRBD2
abundance: -
v_gene: TRBV19
CDR3nt: TGTGCCAGTAGTACCGGGACTAGCGGGCGTACGGATGAGCAGTTCTTC
CDR3aa: CASSTGTSGRTDEQFF

j_gene: TRBJ1-2
len: 14
d_gene: TRBD1
abundance: -
v_gene: TRBV7-9
CDR3nt: TGTGCCAGCAGCTCCAATTGGGACAGTTGGGCCCACACCTTC
CDR3aa: CASSSNWDSWAHTF

j_gene: TRBJ1-1
len: 14
d_gene: TRBD1
abundance: -
v_gene: TRBV5-1
CDR3nt: TGCGCCAGCCGACCGGGACAGGAGAGGTCTGAAGCTTTCTTT
CDR3aa: CASRPGQERSEAFF

j_gene: TRBJ2-5
len: 14
d_gene: -
abundance: -
v_gene: TRBV7-8
CDR3nt: TGTGCCAGCAGTACTGGGCGGGGCCAAGAGACCCAGTACTTC
CDR3aa: CASSTGRGQETQYF

j_gene: TRBJ1-1
len: 13
d_gene: -
abundance: -
v_gene: TRBV7-2
CDR3nt: TGTGCCAGCAGCTACACAGGGAACACTGAAGCTTTCTTT
CDR3aa: CASSYTGNTEAFF

j_gene: TRBJ2-1
len: 15
d_gene: TRBD1
abundance: once
v_gene: TRBV11-3
CDR3nt: TGTGCCAGCAGCTTATTAGGGGGCCGCTACAATGAGCAGTTCTTC
CDR3aa: CASSLLGGRYNEQFF

j_gene: TRBJ1-1
len: 19
d_gene: -
abundance: -
v_gene: TRBV11-2
CDR3nt: TGTGCCAGCAGCTTAGGAGTAGCGGGGTCAGGGCTGCAACGCACTGAAGCTTTCTTT
CDR3aa: CASSLGVAGSGLQRTEAFF

j_gene: TRBJ2-3
len: 15
d_gene: TRBD2
abundance: -
v_gene: TRBV11-2
CDR3nt: TGTGCCAGCAGACCACCGGGACTAGCAATAGATACGCAGTATTTT
CDR3aa: CASRPPGLAIDTQYF

j_gene: TRBJ1-2
len: 14
d_gene: -
abundance: -
v_gene: TRBV6-1
CDR3nt: TGTGCCAGCAGTGTAGATGGGGCTGTCTATGGCTACACCTTC
CDR3aa: CASSVDGAVYGYTF

j_gene: TRBJ1-1
len: 15
d_gene: TRBD1
abundance: -
v_gene: TRBV29-1
CDR3nt: TGCAGCGTTCGCCAAGCAGGGGGGAAGAACACTGAAGCTTTCTTT
CDR3aa: CSVRQAGGKNTEAFF

j_gene: TRBJ2-1
len: 11
d_gene: -
abundance: -
v_gene: TRBV5-1
CDR3nt: TGCGCCAGCAGCTTCATAAATGAGCAGTTCTTC
CDR3aa: CASSFINEQFF

j_gene: TRBJ1-6
len: 15
d_gene: TRBD1
abundance: -
v_gene: TRBV6-5
CDR3nt: TGTGCCAGCACCGCTGACAGGGGTATCGATTCACCCCTCCACTTT
CDR3aa: CASTADRGIDSPLHF

j_gene: TRBJ1-5
len: 14
d_gene: TRBD1
abundance: -
v_gene: TRBV19
CDR3nt: TGTGCCAGTAGTAGACAGGGTACGGGGCAGCCCCAGCATTTT
CDR3aa: CASSRQGTGQPQHF

j_gene: TRBJ2-7
len: 14
d_gene: TRBD1
abundance: -
v_gene: TRBV6-5
CDR3nt: TGTGCCAGCAGAACCGGGACAGGGGGGTACGAGCAGTACTTC
CDR3aa: CASRTGTGGYEQYF

j_gene: TRBJ1-1
len: 15
d_gene: -
abundance: -
v_gene: TRBV9
CDR3nt: TGTGCCAGCAGCGTTCATGGACTCTCCAACACTGAAGCTTTCTTT
CDR3aa: CASSVHGLSNTEAFF

j_gene: TRBJ1-5
len: 14
d_gene: -
abundance: -
v_gene: TRBV4-2
CDR3nt: TGTGCCAGCAGCCAGGACCCTAGCAATCAGCCCCAGCATTTT
CDR3aa: CASSQDPSNQPQHF

j_gene: TRBJ2-7
len: 13
d_gene: -
abundance: -
v_gene: TRBV7-2
CDR3nt: TGTGCCAGCAGACCCGAGGTGGGCTACGAGCAGTACTTC
CDR3aa: CASRPEVGYEQYF

j_gene: TRBJ1-1
len: 13
d_gene: -
abundance: -
v_gene: TRBV12-5
CDR3nt: TGTGCTAGTGGTTCCGGGACTAACACTGAAGCTTTCTTT
CDR3aa: CASGSGTNTEAFF

j_gene: TRBJ2-2
len: 15
d_gene: -
abundance: once
v_gene: TRBV6-6
CDR3nt: TGTGCCAGCAGTCGACAGGAGGGGAACACCGGGGAGCTGTTTTTT
CDR3aa: CASSRQEGNTGELFF

j_gene: TRBJ1-6
len: 16
d_gene: TRBD1
abundance: -
v_gene: TRBV5-1
CDR3nt: TGCGCCAGCAGCTTGGGGGGCAGGGGGCTTAATTCACCCCTCCACTTT
CDR3aa: CASSLGGRGLNSPLHF

j_gene: TRBJ1-5
len: 16
d_gene: TRBD1
abundance: few
v_gene: TRBV9
CDR3nt: TGTGCCAGCAGCCCCGGGACAGGGCCTAGCAATCAGCCCCAGCATTTT
CDR3aa: CASSPGTGPSNQPQHF

j_gene: TRBJ2-5
len: 13
d_gene: -
abundance: -
v_gene: TRBV2
CDR3nt: TGTGCCAGCAAACCGGGACCGAGGGAGACCCAGTACTTC
CDR3aa: CASKPGPRETQYF

j_gene: TRBJ1-1
len: 18
d_gene: -
abundance: -
v_gene: TRBV4-1
CDR3nt: TGCGCCAGCAGCCCTTGGCAGGGAAGAGTTTTGAAGAACACTGAAGCTTTCTTT
CDR3aa: CASSPWQGRVLKNTEAFF

j_gene: TRBJ1-5
len: 16
d_gene: -
abundance: once
v_gene: TRBV7-2
CDR3nt: TGTGCCAGCACTCCCGGGCCGGAATCCTACAATCAGCCCCAGCATTTT
CDR3aa: CASTPGPESYNQPQHF

j_gene: TRBJ2-1
len: 18
d_gene: TRBD2
abundance: -
v_gene: TRBV7-9
CDR3nt: TGTGCCAGCAGCCCACATTCCGGGACTAGCGGGAGGGTTAATGAGCAGTTCTTC
CDR3aa: CASSPHSGTSGRVNEQFF

j_gene: TRBJ2-5
len: 17
d_gene: TRBD1
abundance: -
v_gene: TRBV28
CDR3nt: TGTGCCAGCAGTTTTAGGGGGACAGGGGGCTTTGGGGAGACCCAGTACTTC
CDR3aa: CASSFRGTGGFGETQYF

j_gene: TRBJ2-7
len: 13
d_gene: -
abundance: -
v_gene: TRBV7-2
CDR3nt: TGTGCCAGCAGCTTAGACCGGTCGCGCGAGCAGTACTTC
CDR3aa: CASSLDRSREQYF

j_gene: TRBJ2-2
len: 16
d_gene: -
abundance: once
v_gene: TRBV6-5
CDR3nt: TGTGCCAGCAGTTTCCAATTTGGAGTCAACACCGGGGAGCTGTTTTTT
CDR3aa: CASSFQFGVNTGELFF

j_gene: TRBJ2-7
len: 17
d_gene: TRBD1
abundance: -
v_gene: TRBV14
CDR3nt: TGTGCCAGCACCCAACTTCCACCCGGGACAGGGTTATACGAGCAGTACTTC
CDR3aa: CASTQLPPGTGLYEQYF

j_gene: TRBJ1-3
len: 12
d_gene: -
abundance: few
v_gene: TRBV30
CDR3nt: TGTGCCTGGAGTGTACGCGGAAACACCATATATTTT
CDR3aa: CAWSVRGNTIYF

j_gene: TRBJ2-6
len: 16
d_gene: -
abundance: -
v_gene: TRBV19
CDR3nt: TGTGCCAGTAGTTCACGCACAAATCCTGGGGCCAACGTCCTGACTTTC
CDR3aa: CASSSRTNPGANVLTF

j_gene: TRBJ1-6
len: 13
d_gene: TRBD1
abundance: -
v_gene: TRBV7-9
CDR3nt: TGTGCCAGCAGCCAAGACAGGGATTCACCCCTCCACTTT
CDR3aa: CASSQDRDSPLHF

j_gene: TRBJ2-5
len: 13
d_gene: TRBD2
abundance: -
v_gene: TRBV4-1
CDR3nt: TGCGCCAGCAGCCAAGGACTAGCCGAGACCCAGTACTTC
CDR3aa: CASSQGLAETQYF

j_gene: TRBJ1-2
len: 14
d_gene: TRBD1
abundance: -
v_gene: TRBV19
CDR3nt: TGTGCCAGTAGTCCGCGACAGGGGGGCTATGGCTACACCTTC
CDR3aa: CASSPRQGGYGYTF

j_gene: TRBJ1-4
len: 16
d_gene: TRBD1
abundance: -
v_gene: TRBV7-9
CDR3nt: TGTGCCAGCAGCTCTCCAAAACAGGGGGCGAAAGAAAAACTGTTTTTT
CDR3aa: CASSSPKQGAKEKLFF

j_gene: TRBJ2-3
len: 15
d_gene: TRBD1
abundance: -
v_gene: TRBV5-4
CDR3nt: TGTGCCAGCAGCTCCGGGACAGGGAGCACAGATACGCAGTATTTT
CDR3aa: CASSSGTGSTDTQYF

j_gene: TRBJ1-1
len: 14
d_gene: -
abundance: -
v_gene: TRBV10-3
CDR3nt: TGTGCCATCAGGGGTGACACGAGCGGCACTGAAGCTTTCTTT
CDR3aa: CAIRGDTSGTEAFF

j_gene: TRBJ1-2
len: 13
d_gene: TRBD1
abundance: -
v_gene: TRBV2
CDR3nt: TGTGCCAGCAGTGAACAGGGGGCCGGTGGCTACACCTTC
CDR3aa: CASSEQGAGGYTF

j_gene: TRBJ2-1
len: 14
d_gene: -
abundance: -
v_gene: TRBV18
CDR3nt: TGTGCCAGCTCACCGGGCCAGGACCACAATGAGCAGTTCTTC
CDR3aa: CASSPGQDHNEQFF

j_gene: TRBJ2-1
len: 15
d_gene: -
abundance: -
v_gene: TRBV5-1
CDR3nt: TGCGCCAGCAGCCCACAGGGAAACTCCTACAATGAGCAGTTCTTC
CDR3aa: CASSPQGNSYNEQFF

j_gene: TRBJ2-3
len: 12
d_gene: TRBD1
abundance: -
v_gene: TRBV6-5
CDR3nt: TGTGCCAGCACTGGACAGGCAGATACGCAGTATTTT
CDR3aa: CASTGQADTQYF

j_gene: TRBJ2-2
len: 16
d_gene: TRBD1
abundance: -
v_gene: TRBV5-1
CDR3nt: TGCGCCAGCAGCTCGAGACAGGGCATGAACACCGGGGAGCTGTTTTTT
CDR3aa: CASSSRQGMNTGELFF

j_gene: TRBJ1-6
len: 16
d_gene: -
abundance: -
v_gene: TRBV4-3
CDR3nt: TGCGCCAGCAGCCAAGATAGTAGGGTCTACGATTCACCCCTCCACTTT
CDR3aa: CASSQDSRVYDSPLHF

j_gene: TRBJ1-1
len: 16
d_gene: -
abundance: -
v_gene: TRBV15
CDR3nt: TGTGCCACCAGCAGAGGGCCGATGACCGCGAACACTGAAGCTTTCTTT
CDR3aa: CATSRGPMTANTEAFF

j_gene: TRBJ2-7
len: 17
d_gene: TRBD1
abundance: -
v_gene: TRBV19
CDR3nt: TGTGCCAGTAGTATTGGGTTCTTACAGGGGGTGGACTACGAGCAGTACTTC
CDR3aa: CASSIGFLQGVDYEQYF

j_gene: TRBJ1-6
len: 14
d_gene: -
abundance: few
v_gene: TRBV4-2
CDR3nt: TGTGCCAGCAGCCAAGAAGCACATAATTCACCCCTCCACTTT
CDR3aa: CASSQEAHNSPLHF

j_gene: TRBJ2-7
len: 14
d_gene: -
abundance: -
v_gene: TRBV7-9
CDR3nt: TGTGCCAGCAGCCACACAACATCAGGGTACGAGCAGTACTTC
CDR3aa: CASSHTTSGYEQYF